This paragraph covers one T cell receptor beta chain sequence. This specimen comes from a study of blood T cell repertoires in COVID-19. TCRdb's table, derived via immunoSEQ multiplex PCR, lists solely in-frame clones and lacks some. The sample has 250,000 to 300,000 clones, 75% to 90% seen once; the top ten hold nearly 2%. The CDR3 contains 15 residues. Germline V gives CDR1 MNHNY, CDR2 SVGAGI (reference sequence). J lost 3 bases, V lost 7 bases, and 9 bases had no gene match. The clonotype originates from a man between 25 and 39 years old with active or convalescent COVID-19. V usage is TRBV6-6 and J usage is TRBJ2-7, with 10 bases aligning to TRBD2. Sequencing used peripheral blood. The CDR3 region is CASTDLAGVGYEQYF. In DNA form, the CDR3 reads TGTGCCAGCACCGACCTAGCGGGGGTCGGCTACGAGCAGTACTTC.